This T cell receptor (beta chain) was observed in a study of blood T cell repertoires in COVID-19. Study information: Sites across the United States, Italy and Spain contributed samples from acute and convalescent COVID-19. T cells, B-cell-depleted T cells, or PBMCs supplied cDNA or gDNA.

Germline CDR1 reads KGHSH; CDR2 reads LQKENI. This CDR3 is built from 14 residues. The V gene end was trimmed by 3 bases and the J gene end by 5 bases; junction bases not matched to a gene: 2. Only in-frame clones appear in the TCRdb table, and some are missing; sequencing was by immunoSEQ multiplex PCR. The sample lists some 450,000 clones; roughly 88% were seen once. A Seattle source enrolled patients during active infection and followed them longitudinally. The receptor comes from a woman aged 50 to 60 with COVID-19, enrolled during active disease. This rearrangement joins TRBV18 to TRBJ1-5; 9 positions agree with TRBD1. Sample: peripheral blood. CDR3 nucleotides: TGTGCCAGCTCACCGACAGGGGGTGATCAGCCCCAGCATTTT. As protein: CASSPTGGDQPQHF. Full variable domain (outside the CDR3, taken from reference TRBV18 and TRBJ1-5): NAGVMQNPRHLVRRRGQEARLRCSPMKGHSHVYWYRQLPEEGLKFMVYLQKENIIDESGMPKERFSAEFPKEGPSILRIQQVVRGDSAAYFCASSPTGGDQPQHFGDGTRLSIL.